Following are 21 T cell receptor beta chains from one sample sequenced in a study of blood T cell repertoires in COVID-19. Sequencing used immunoSEQ multiplex PCR; TCRdb keeps in-frame clones, though not all of them. In the table there are 230,000 or so clones, about 85% of which are singletons. Sequenced material: PBMCs or T cells enriched from blood (not recorded which). These receptors all come from a woman aged 45-59 years who had been exposed to COVID-19.

This clone was seen once. DNA for the CDR3: TGTGCCAGCAGTTTATATCCCAGGGTCGAAAAACTGTTTTTT. Protein sequence: CASSLYPRVEKLFF. The chain uses TRBV28 and TRBJ1-4, with D possibly matching TRBD1 (5 bases). This CDR3 contains 14 residues. The V end lost 1 base, the J end lost 8 bases, and 11 bases lay between the germline ends. Looked up from germline, CDR1 is MDHEN and CDR2 is SYDVKM.

J is TRBJ1-1 and V is TRBV14; a possible D gene is TRBD1 (5 bases). The CDR3 sequence is 16 residues long. Germline CDR1 reads SGHDN; CDR2 reads FVKESK. Trimming cost V 6 bases and J 1 base, with 18 bases left between them. The CDR3 nucleotides are TGTGCCAGCAGGCAAATAACCACGACAGAGAACACTGAAGCTTTCTTT. It encodes CASRQITTTENTEAFF.

This clone was observed a few times. Other DNA sequences in the sample encode the same CDR3. The gene calls are TRBV5-5 and TRBJ1-1; TRBD1 is a possible D gene (5 bases). V lost 0 bases and J lost 5, with 11 bases in between. The CDR3 runs to 14 residues. CDR1 is SGHKS and CDR2 is YYEKEE in the germline V gene (reference sequence). The CDR3 region has the DNA TGTGCCAGCAGCTTGGTTTTGGGGGGGACTGAAGCTTTCTTT. It translates to CASSLVLGGTEAFF.

The chain couples TRBV13 to TRBJ2-1, with 8 bases that match TRBD2. After removal of 5 bases from V and 7 bases from J, the junction contained 22 bases not matched to a gene. The CDR3 length is 19 residues. The germline gives CDR1 PRHDT, CDR2 FYEKMQ (reference sequence). CDR3 coding DNA: TGTGCCAGCAGCGCACGCCTCTCCTTAGCGGGGCTGGGGGGAAATGAGCAGTTCTTC. The encoded protein is CASSARLSLAGLGGNEQFF.

The chain uses TRBV5-6 and TRBJ2-2; the match to TRBD1 covers 7 bases. The germline gives CDR1 SGHDT, CDR2 YYEEEE. There are 16 residues in the CDR3. The V and J ends lost 2 bases and 3 bases, in that order; junction bases with no gene match: 7. CDR3 in amino acids: CASSFIGTVDTGELFF. DNA of the CDR3: TGTGCCAGCAGCTTCATTGGGACAGTTGACACCGGGGAGCTGTTTTTT.

This chain uses TRBV9 with TRBJ1-1; TRBD1 is a possible D gene (5 bases). This CDR3 has 15 amino acids. V lost 1 base and J 1 base, leaving 11 bases between the germline ends. Germline CDR1 SGDLS, CDR2 YYNGEE. The CDR3 reads CASSVSPGGNTEAFF. The CDR3 region has the DNA TGTGCCAGCAGCGTATCCCCGGGGGGGAACACTGAAGCTTTCTTT.

The chain is built from TRBV2 and TRBJ1-2; 7 bases are a match to TRBD1. CDR3 size: 16 residues. Unmatched junction bases numbered 12, after V lost 4 bases and J lost 4 bases. Germline V gene lookup returns CDR1 SNHLY and CDR2 FYNNEI. The CDR3 DNA is TGTGCCAGCAGTGTTCCCACAGGGGACGGGAGCTATGGCTACACCTTC. This gives the protein CASSVPTGDGSYGYTF.

This clone was seen a single time. This rearrangement joins TRBV7-8 to TRBJ1-1; a possible D gene is TRBD1 (6 bases). V was cut by 5 bases and J by 8 bases, with 21 bases left in between. Germline V lookup: CDR1 SGHVS, CDR2 FQNEAQ. The CDR3 spans 15 residues. CDR3 coding DNA: TGTGCCAGCAGCCTTAGTTGGGGGGGCCTTCTCGAAGCTTTCTTT. Its protein is CASSLSWGGLLEAFF.

The chain carries TRBV12-3 or TRBV12-4 and TRBJ2-1; no definite D call. CDR3 length: 11 residues. The V end lost 6 bases, the J end lost 6 bases, and 6 bases lay between the germline ends. CDR3 in amino acids: CASSQINEQFF. CDR3 nucleotides: TGTGCCAGCAGCCAGATCAATGAGCAGTTCTTC.

The chain uses TRBV7-6 and TRBJ1-5; 7 bases fit TRBD1. The ends lost 4 bases at V and 4 bases at J; junction bases unmatched: 1. Germline V gene data show CDR1 as SGHVS and CDR2 as FNYEAQ. The CDR3 length is 13 residues. The CDR3 nucleotides are TGTGCCAGCAGCTCGGGACAGAATCAGCCCCAGCATTTT. Encoded protein: CASSSGQNQPQHF.

The chain employs TRBV28 and TRBJ1-1; 7 bases agree with TRBD1. CDR1 is MDHEN, CDR2 SYDVKM, per germline. The V gene end was trimmed by 2 bases and the J gene end by 1 base; junction bases not matched to a gene: 10. The CDR3 is 17 amino acids. In DNA form, the CDR3 reads TGTGCCAGCAGTTTACGCCCGACAGGGATAAGGAACACTGAAGCTTTCTTT. It is translated as CASSLRPTGIRNTEAFF.

This chain links TRBV28 with TRBJ1-2, with D possibly matching TRBD1 (6 bases). The germline CDR1 and CDR2 sequences are MDHEN and SYDVKM. Trimming pared 4 bases from V and 2 bases from J, leaving 8 bases between. The CDR3 covers 13 residues. The CDR3 spells CASSSGQNYGYTF. CDR3 DNA sequence: TGTGCCAGCAGTTCTGGACAGAACTATGGCTACACCTTC.

V gene TRBV28 combines with J gene TRBJ1-1; D uncertain. Germline V gives CDR1 MDHEN, CDR2 SYDVKM. This CDR3 is 16 amino acids long. Trimming stripped 6 bases from V and 3 bases from J, with 20 bases between. The DNA for the CDR3 is TGTGCCAGCAGCGACCCAGGTAGAGAGGGTGACACTGAAGCTTTCTTT. The encoded protein is CASSDPGREGDTEAFF.

The genes are TRBV9 and TRBJ2-7; perhaps TRBD2 as D (7 bases). The CDR3 is made up of 15 amino acids. The germline V and J ends were trimmed by 3 bases and 7 bases, with 20 bases remaining between them. Per the germline V gene, CDR1 is SGDLS and CDR2 is YYNGEE. CDR3 amino acids: CASSAGRGNRLEQYF. As DNA, the CDR3 is TGTGCCAGCAGCGCAGGGAGGGGGAATCGCTTGGAGCAGTACTTC.

V and J are TRBV5-4 and TRBJ1-3; maybe TRBD1 (5 bases). The CDR3 totals 15 residues. Germline assignment: CDR1 SGHNT and CDR2 YYREEE (reference sequence). V was pared by 0 bases and J by 4 bases, with 11 bases between. Here the CDR3 DNA reads TGTGCCAGCAGCTTGGAAGGGGCGGGAGGAAACACCATATATTTT. It codes for CASSLEGAGGNTIYF.

V usage is TRBV15 and J usage is TRBJ1-2; 7 positions match TRBD1. Looked up from germline, CDR1 is LNHNV and CDR2 is YYDKDF (reference sequence). The CDR3 totals 16 residues. J lost 6 bases, V lost 2 bases, and 12 bases had no gene match. The CDR3 sequence is CATSRPHRGYGNGYTF. Written as DNA, the CDR3 is TGTGCCACCAGCAGACCTCACAGGGGCTACGGGAATGGCTACACCTTC.

This clone occurred once. The genes are TRBV4-1 and TRBJ1-6, with no clear D. The germline gives CDR1 MGHRA, CDR2 YSYEKL. CDR3 length: 19 residues. V gave up 2 bases and J gave up 0 bases, with 17 bases separating them. Written as DNA, the CDR3 is TGCGCCAGCAGCCAAAGGGAGATGGGGAAGAGCTCCTATAATTCACCCCTCCACTTT. Protein sequence: CASSQREMGKSSYNSPLHF.

The rearrangement uses TRBV9 and TRBJ2-2; TRBD1 aligns across 7 bases. Germline V gene data show CDR1 as SGDLS and CDR2 as YYNGEE. This CDR3 is built from 16 residues. The V gene end was trimmed by 0 bases and the J gene end by 3 bases; junction bases not matched to a gene: 5. CDR3 amino acids: CASSVVGGQDTGELFF. The CDR3 nucleotides read TGTGCCAGCAGCGTAGTAGGGGGCCAGGACACCGGGGAGCTGTTTTTT.

V gene TRBV7-6 combines with J gene TRBJ2-5; maybe TRBD1 (5 bases). Germline V gives CDR1 SGHVS, CDR2 FNYEAQ. The CDR3 totals 14 residues. V was pared by 1 base and J by 0 bases, with 6 bases between. CDR3 amino acids: CASSLGQHQETQYF. The CDR3, as DNA: TGTGCCAGCAGCTTAGGACAGCACCAAGAGACCCAGTACTTC.

The chain recombines TRBV2 with TRBJ2-5, with a tentative D call TRBD1 (7 bases). CDR1 is SNHLY, CDR2 FYNNEI, per germline. V lost 6 bases and J 5 bases, leaving 13 bases between the germline ends. The CDR3 runs 13 residues. CDR3 coding DNA: TGTGCCAGCAGGGTATCAGGGGGGGAGACCCAGTACTTC. Residues: CASRVSGGETQYF.

This clone has a single count. The rearrangement uses TRBV28 and TRBJ1-4; no clear D. Germline V gives CDR1 MDHEN, CDR2 SYDVKM. The length of the CDR3 is 15 residues. Trimming stripped 1 base from V and 5 bases from J, with 11 bases between. CDR3 sequence: CASSLSISGNEKLFF. In DNA form, the CDR3 reads TGTGCCAGCAGTTTATCGATATCGGGAAATGAAAAACTGTTTTTT.